The rows below give T cell receptor beta chains drawn from one sample of a study of read filtering for tumor transcriptome and immune sequencing. TCRdb redid the calling of the reads with MiXCR, one entry per CDR3 protein. The sample includes around 48,000 distinct CDR3 sequences, about 19% of them seen just once. The sample taken for sequencing was a population of CD138-negative cells sorted from bone marrow. The receptors originated from a donor over 35 with multiple myeloma. Both conserved end residues are part of each CDR3. A D gene is named only where the DNA matches it firmly. Size is omitted from some rows. Given values are once, few, many or a class for expanded clones.

clone size	V gene	J gene	D gene	CDR3 DNA	CDR3 protein
NA	TRBV28	TRBJ1-2	TRBD1	TGTGCCAGCAGTAAACAGGGGACCTATGGCTACACCTTC	CASSKQGTYGYTF
NA	TRBV19	TRBJ2-5	NA	TGTGCCAGTAGTATGGGGGGGGCCCAAGAGACCCAGTACTTC	CASSMGGAQETQYF
many	TRBV19	TRBJ2-1	TRBD2	TGTGCCAGTAGCCCGGGACTAGCGGGAGGTGAGCAGTTCTTC	CASSPGLAGGEQFF
few	TRBV5-6	TRBJ1-1	NA	TGTGCCAGCAGCTTGCGGGGGGCGGGGACTGAAGCTTTCTTT	CASSLRGAGTEAFF
many	TRBV7-3	TRBJ2-1	TRBD2	TGTGCCAGCAGCTCTCAGGGACTAGCGGGCCTCAATGAGCAGTTCTTC	CASSSQGLAGLNEQFF
few	TRBV4-3	TRBJ2-1	TRBD2	TGCGCCAACCTTAATCGACTAGCGGGACGTAATGAGCAGTTCTTC	CANLNRLAGRNEQFF
many	TRBV14	TRBJ1-1	NA	TGTGCCAGCAGCCAACAGCAGGGAGTCGCTGAAGCTTTCTTT	CASSQQQGVAEAFF
NA	TRBV20-1	TRBJ2-5	TRBD2	TGCAGTGCTAGACCGTCAACCGGGACTAGCGGGACCCAGTACTTC	CSARPSTGTSGTQYF
many	TRBV12-3/TRBV12-4	TRBJ2-3	NA	TGTGCCAGCAGTTTTGAGGGTACTAGCACAGATACGCAGTATTTT	CASSFEGTSTDTQYF
NA	TRBV24-1	TRBJ2-7	NA	TGTGCCACCAGTGACTCAACAGGGTATAAAGACGAGCTGTACTTC	CATSDSTGYKDELYF
many	TRBV29-1	TRBJ1-2	TRBD1	TGCAGCGTTGAAGAAAGGGCTCAGGGGGGGAACTATGGCTACACCTTC	CSVEERAQGGNYGYTF
many	TRBV7-2	TRBJ2-1	NA	TGTGCCAGCAGCGCCATAGCGGTATACAATGAGCAGTTCTTC	CASSAIAVYNEQFF
many	TRBV12-3/TRBV12-4	TRBJ1-2	NA	TGTGCCAGCAGTTTAGACTCCCATGGCTACACCTTC	CASSLDSHGYTF
many	TRBV24-1	TRBJ2-5	TRBD2	TGTGCCACCAGTGATTTGCCACCGGGACTAGGAGAGACCCAGTACTTC	CATSDLPPGLGETQYF
many	TRBV6-5	TRBJ1-1	NA	TGTGCCAGCAGTTACAGTCCTCAACTGAACACTGAAGCTTTCTTT	CASSYSPQLNTEAFF